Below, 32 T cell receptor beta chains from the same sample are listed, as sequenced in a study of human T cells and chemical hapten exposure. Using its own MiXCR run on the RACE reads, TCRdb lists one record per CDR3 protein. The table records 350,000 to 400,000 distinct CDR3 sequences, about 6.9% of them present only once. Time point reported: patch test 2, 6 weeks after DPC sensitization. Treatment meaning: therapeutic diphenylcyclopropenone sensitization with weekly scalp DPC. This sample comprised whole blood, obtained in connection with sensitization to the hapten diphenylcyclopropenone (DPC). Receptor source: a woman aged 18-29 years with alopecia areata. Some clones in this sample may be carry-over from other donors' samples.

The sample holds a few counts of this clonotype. The CDR3 nucleotides read TGTGCCAGCAGTTCCCCCGGGATAGGCGGCACTGAAGCTTTCTTT. Protein sequence: CASSSPGIGGTEAFF. V usage is TRBV6-2 or TRBV6-3 and J usage is TRBJ1-1, with D unclear. Between the trimmed V and J ends, which lost 4 bases and 4 bases, there was a span of 16 bases. Germline CDR1 MNHEY, CDR2 SVGEGT. This CDR3 comprises 15 residues.

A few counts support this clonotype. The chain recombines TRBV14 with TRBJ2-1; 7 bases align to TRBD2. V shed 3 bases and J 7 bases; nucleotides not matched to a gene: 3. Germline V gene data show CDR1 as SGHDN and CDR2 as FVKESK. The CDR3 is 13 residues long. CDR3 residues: CASSQLGGNEQFF. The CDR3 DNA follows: TGTGCCAGCAGCCAGCTGGGGGGGAATGAGCAGTTCTTC.

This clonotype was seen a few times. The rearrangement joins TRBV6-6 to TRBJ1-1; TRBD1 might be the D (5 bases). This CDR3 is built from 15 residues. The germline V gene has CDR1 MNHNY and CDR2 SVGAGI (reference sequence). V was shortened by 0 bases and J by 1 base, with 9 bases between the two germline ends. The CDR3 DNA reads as TGTGCCAGCAGTTACTCGGGGCCCTCGAACACTGAAGCTTTCTTT. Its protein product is CASSYSGPSNTEAFF.

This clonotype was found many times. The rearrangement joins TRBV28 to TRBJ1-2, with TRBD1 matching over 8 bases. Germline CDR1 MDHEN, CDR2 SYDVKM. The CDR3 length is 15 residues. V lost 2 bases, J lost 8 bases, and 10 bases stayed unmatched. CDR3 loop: CASSLKRQGAGGYTF. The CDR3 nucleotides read TGTGCCAGCAGTTTAAAACGGCAGGGGGCAGGCGGCTACACCTTC.

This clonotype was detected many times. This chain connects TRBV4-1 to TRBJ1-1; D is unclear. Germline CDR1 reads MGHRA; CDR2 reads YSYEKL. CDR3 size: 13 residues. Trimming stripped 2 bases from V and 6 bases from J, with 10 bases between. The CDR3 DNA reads TGCGCCAGCAGCCAAAACAGCGACGCTGAAGCTTTCTTT. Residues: CASSQNSDAEAFF.

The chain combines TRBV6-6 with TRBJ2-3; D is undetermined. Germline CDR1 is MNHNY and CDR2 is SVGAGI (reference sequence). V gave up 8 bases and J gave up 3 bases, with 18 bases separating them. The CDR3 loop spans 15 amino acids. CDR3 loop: CASLWATKGTDTQYF. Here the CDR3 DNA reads TGTGCCAGCCTATGGGCTACAAAGGGTACAGATACGCAGTATTTT.

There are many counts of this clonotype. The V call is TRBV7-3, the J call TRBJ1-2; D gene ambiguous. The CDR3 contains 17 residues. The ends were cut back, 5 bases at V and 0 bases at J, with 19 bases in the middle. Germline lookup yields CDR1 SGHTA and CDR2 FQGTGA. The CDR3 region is CASSPTFSSVANYGYTF. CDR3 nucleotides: TGTGCCAGCAGCCCTACCTTCTCGTCAGTAGCTAACTATGGCTACACCTTC.

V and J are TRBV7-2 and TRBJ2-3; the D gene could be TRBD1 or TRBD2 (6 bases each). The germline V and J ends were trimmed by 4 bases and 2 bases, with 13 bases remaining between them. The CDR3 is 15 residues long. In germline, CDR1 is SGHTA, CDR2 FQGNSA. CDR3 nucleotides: TGTGCCAGCAGCTATAGGGGGGTGTACACAGATACGCAGTATTTT. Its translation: CASSYRGVYTDTQYF.

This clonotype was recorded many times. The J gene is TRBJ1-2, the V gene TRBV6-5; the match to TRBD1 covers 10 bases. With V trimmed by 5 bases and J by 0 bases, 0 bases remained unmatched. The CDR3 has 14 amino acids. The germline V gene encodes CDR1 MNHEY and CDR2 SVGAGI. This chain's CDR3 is CASSGTGANYGYTF. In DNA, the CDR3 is TGTGCCAGCAGTGGGACAGGGGCTAACTATGGCTACACCTTC.

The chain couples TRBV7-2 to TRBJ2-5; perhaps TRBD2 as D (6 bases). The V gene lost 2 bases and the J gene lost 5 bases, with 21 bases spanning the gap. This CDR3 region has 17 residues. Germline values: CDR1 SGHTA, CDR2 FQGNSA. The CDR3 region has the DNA TGTGCCAGCAGCTTACTTCCTTCTAGCGTAGGTTCTGAGACCCAGTACTTC. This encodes CASSLLPSSVGSETQYF.

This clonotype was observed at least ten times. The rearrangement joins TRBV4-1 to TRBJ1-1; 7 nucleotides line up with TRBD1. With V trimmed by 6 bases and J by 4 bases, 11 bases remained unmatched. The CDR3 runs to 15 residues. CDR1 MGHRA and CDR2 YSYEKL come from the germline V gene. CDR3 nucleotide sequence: TGCGCCAGCAGTCGGGTGAAGGGGGCTGGCACTGAAGCTTTCTTT. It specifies CASSRVKGAGTEAFF.

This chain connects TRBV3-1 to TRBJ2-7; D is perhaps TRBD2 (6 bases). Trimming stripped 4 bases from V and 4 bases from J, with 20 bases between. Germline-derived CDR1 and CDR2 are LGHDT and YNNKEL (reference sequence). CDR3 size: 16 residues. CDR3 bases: TGTGCCAGCAGCCTTGCTCTGGCAGGGAGGAGTTACGAGCAGTACTTC. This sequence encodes CASSLALAGRSYEQYF.

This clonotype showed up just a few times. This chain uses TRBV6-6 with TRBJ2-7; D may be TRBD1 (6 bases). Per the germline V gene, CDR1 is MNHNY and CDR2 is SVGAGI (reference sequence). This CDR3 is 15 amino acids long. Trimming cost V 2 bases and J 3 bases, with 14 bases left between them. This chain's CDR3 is CASSYRAGDHYEQYF. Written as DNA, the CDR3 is TGTGCCAGCAGTTACAGGGCAGGGGATCACTACGAGCAGTACTTC.

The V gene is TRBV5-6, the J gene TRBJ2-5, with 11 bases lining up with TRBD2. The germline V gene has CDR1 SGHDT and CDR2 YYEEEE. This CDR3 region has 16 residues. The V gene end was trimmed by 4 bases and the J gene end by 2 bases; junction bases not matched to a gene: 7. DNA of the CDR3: TGTGCCAGCAGCACCGCTAGCGGGGGGCGGCAAGAGACCCAGTACTTC. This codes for CASSTASGGRQETQYF.

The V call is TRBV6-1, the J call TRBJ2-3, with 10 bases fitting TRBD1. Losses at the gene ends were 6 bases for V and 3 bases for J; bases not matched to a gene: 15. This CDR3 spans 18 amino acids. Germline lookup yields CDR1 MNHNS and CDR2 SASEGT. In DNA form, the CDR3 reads TGTGCCAGCAGCAATGCCGACCCTGGACAGGGGGGGACAGATACGCAGTATTTT. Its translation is CASSNADPGQGGTDTQYF.

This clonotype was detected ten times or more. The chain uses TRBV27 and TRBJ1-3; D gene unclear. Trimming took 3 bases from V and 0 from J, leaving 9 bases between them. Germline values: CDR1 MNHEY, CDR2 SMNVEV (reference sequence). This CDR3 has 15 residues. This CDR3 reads CASSLSFHSGNTIYF. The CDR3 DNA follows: TGTGCCAGCAGTTTGAGTTTTCACTCTGGAAACACCATATATTTT.

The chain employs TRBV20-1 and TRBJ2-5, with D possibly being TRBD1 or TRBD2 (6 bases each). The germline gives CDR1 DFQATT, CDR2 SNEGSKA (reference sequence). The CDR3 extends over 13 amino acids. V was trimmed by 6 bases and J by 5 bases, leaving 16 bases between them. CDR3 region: CSALEGGKETQYF. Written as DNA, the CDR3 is TGCAGTGCCCTAGAGGGGGGCAAGGAGACCCAGTACTTC.

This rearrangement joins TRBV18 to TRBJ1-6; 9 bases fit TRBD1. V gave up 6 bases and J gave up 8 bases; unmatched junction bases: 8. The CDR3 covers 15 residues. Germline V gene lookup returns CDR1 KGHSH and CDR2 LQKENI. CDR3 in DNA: TGTGCCAGCTCCCAATACCGGGACAGGGATTCACCCCTCCACTTT. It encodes CASSQYRDRDSPLHF.

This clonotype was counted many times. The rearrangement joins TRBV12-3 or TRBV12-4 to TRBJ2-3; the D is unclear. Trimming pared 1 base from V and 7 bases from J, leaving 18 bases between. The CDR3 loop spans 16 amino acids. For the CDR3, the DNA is TGTGCCAGCAGTTTAGGTTCCATTGATAAGGAAAATACGCAGTATTTT. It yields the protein CASSLGSIDKENTQYF.

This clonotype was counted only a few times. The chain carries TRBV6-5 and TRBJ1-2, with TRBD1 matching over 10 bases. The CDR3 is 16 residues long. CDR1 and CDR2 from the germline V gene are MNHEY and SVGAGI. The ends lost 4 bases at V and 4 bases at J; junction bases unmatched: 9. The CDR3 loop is CASSWDRGLYPYGYTF. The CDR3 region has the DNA TGTGCCAGCAGTTGGGACAGGGGCCTTTATCCCTATGGCTACACCTTC.

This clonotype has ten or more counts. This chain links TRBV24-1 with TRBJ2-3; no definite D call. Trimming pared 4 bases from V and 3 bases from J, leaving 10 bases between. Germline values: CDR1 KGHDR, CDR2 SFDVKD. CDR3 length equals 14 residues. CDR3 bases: TGTGCCACCAGTGACAGCCCTGGTACAGATACGCAGTATTTT. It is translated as CATSDSPGTDTQYF.

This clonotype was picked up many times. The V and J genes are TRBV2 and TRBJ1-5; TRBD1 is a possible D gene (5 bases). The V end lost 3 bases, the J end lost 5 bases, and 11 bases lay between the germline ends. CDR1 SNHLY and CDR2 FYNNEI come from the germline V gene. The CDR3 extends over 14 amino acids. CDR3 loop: CASSESREDQPQHF. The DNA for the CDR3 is TGTGCCAGCAGTGAGTCCAGGGAGGATCAGCCCCAGCATTTT.

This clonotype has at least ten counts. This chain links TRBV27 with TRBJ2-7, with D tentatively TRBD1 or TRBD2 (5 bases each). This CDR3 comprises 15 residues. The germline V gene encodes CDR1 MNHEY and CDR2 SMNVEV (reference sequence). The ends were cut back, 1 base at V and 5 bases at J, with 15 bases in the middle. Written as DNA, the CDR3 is TGTGCCAGCAGTTTATATGGGGGTCCGGGCGACGAGCAGTACTTC. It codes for CASSLYGGPGDEQYF.

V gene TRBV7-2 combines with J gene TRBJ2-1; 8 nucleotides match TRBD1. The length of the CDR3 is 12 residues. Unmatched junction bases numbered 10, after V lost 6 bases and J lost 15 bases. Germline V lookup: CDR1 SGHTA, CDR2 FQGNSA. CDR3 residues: CASSSRGDRPFF. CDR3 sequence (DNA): TGTGCCAGCAGTTCCAGGGGGGACAGGCCGTTCTTC. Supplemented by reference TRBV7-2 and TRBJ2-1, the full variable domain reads GAGVSQSPSNKVTEKGKDVELRCDPISGHTALYWYRQSLGQGLEFLIYFQGNSAPDKSGLPSDRFSAERTGGSVSTLTIQRTQQEDSAVYLCASSSRGDRPFFGPGTRLTVL.

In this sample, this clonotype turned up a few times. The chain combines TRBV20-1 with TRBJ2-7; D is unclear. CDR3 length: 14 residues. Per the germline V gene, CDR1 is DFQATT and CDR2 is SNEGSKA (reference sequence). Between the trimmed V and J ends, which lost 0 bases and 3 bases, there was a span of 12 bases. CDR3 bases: TGCAGTGCTAGAGATTGGGGAAGGGTCTACGAGCAGTACTTC. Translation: CSARDWGRVYEQYF.

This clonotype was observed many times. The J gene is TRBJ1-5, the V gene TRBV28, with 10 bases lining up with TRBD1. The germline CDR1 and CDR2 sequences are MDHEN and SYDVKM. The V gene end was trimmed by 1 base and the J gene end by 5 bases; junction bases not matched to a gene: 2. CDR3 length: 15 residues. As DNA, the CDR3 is TGTGCCAGCAGTTTATATGGGACAGGGGATCAGCCCCAGCATTTT. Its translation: CASSLYGTGDQPQHF.

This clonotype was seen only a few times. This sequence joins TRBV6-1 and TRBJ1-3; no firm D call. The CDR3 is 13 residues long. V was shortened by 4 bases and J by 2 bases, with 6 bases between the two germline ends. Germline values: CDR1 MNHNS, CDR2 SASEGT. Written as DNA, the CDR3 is TGTGCCAGCAGTGCTTTTACTGGAAACACCATATATTTT. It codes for CASSAFTGNTIYF.

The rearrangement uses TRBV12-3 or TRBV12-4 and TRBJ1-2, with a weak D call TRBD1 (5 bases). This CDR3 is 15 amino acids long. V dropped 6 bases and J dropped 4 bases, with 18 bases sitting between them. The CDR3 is CASSSPQGPFYGYTF. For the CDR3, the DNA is TGTGCCAGCAGCTCCCCCCAGGGCCCTTTCTATGGCTACACCTTC.

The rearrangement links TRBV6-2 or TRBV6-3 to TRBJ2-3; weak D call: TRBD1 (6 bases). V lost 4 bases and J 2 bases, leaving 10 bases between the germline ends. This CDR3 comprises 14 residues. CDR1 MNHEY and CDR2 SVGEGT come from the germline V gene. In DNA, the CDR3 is TGTGCCAGCAGTTCAGGGGCGGTCACAGATACGCAGTATTTT. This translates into CASSSGAVTDTQYF.

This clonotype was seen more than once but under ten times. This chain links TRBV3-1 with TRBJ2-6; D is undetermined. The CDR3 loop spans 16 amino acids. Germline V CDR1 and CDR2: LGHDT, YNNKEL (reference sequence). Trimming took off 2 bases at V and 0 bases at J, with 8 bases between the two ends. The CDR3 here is CASSQTISSGANVLTF. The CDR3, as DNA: TGTGCCAGCAGCCAAACCATTTCCTCTGGGGCCAACGTCCTGACTTTC.

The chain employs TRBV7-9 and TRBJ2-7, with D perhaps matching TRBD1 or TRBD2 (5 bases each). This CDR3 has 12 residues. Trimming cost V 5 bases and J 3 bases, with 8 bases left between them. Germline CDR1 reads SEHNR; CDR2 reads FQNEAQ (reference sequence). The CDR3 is CASSGGNYEQYF. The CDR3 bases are TGTGCCAGCAGCGGGGGAAACTACGAGCAGTACTTC.

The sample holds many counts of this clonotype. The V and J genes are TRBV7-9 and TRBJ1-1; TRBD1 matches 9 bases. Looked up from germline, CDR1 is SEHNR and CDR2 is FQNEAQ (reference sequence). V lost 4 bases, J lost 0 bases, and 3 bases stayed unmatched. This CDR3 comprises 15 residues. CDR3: CASSYRGRMNTEAFF. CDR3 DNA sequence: TGTGCCAGCAGCTACAGGGGGCGAATGAACACTGAAGCTTTCTTT.